This T cell receptor beta chain emerged from a study of tumor-infiltrating lymphocytes in primary liver carcinoma. Whole-study context: Patients underwent surgical resection for primary liver carcinoma. Overall study results and limits: The study found a significantly higher top-250-clone fraction in tumors than in blood (p = 0.039).

This clonotype has more than one count but fewer than ten. No antigen is known for it. Trimming removed 6 bases from V and 4 bases from J; junction bases left unmatched: 7. Germline values: CDR1 ENHRY, CDR2 SYGVKD. CDR3 length equals 15 residues. RNA isolated from unsorted whole blood supplied the blood RNA, with germline DNA also extracted. Synthesis of TCR beta cDNA was carried out from 500 ng total RNA with a constant-region primer. What produced the TCR beta libraries was three nested multiplex PCR rounds using slightly modified ARM-PCR. Running ten to eleven cycles apiece, the first two PCR rounds relied on TRBV1-TRBV30 forward primers together with a C-beta reverse primer. One entry per CDR3 protein results from TCRdb running MiXCR on the multiplex PCR reads. The table records fewer than 400,000 distinct CDR3 sequences, roughly 60% of them present only once.

The chain combines TRBV10-3 with TRBJ2-5; TRBD1 agrees at 11 bases. Sequencing input: peripheral blood. This sequence was found in a woman in her twenties or thirties with primary liver carcinoma and hepatitis B virus infection. The CDR3 here is CAIRSGTGGLETQYF. The CDR3 DNA reads as TGTGCCATCAGATCCGGGACAGGGGGGTTAGAGACCCAGTACTTC.